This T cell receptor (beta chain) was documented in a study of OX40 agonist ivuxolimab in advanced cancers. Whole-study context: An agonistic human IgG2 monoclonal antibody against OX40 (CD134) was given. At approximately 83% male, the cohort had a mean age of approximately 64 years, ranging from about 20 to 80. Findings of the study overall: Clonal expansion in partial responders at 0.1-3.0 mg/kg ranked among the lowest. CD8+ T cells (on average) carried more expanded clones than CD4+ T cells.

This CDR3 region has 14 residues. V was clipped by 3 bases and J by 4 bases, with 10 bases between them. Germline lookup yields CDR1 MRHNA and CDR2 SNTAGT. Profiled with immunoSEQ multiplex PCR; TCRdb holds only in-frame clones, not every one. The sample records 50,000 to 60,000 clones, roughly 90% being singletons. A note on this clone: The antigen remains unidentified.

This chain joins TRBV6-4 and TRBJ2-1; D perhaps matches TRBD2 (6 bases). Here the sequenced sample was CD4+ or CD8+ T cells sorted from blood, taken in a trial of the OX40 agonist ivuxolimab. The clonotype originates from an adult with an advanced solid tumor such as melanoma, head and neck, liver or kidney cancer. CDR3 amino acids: CASSESRGYNEQFF. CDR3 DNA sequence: TGTGCCAGCAGTGAGAGCCGGGGGTACAATGAGCAGTTCTTC.